One and the same sample provided the 20 T cell receptor beta chains below, sequenced in a study of OX40 agonist ivuxolimab in advanced cancers. TCRdb keeps only in-frame clones here, not all; method: immunoSEQ multiplex PCR. The sample shows 78,000 or so clones, about 88% of them seen only once. This sample comprised CD4+ or CD8+ T cells sorted from blood, obtained in a trial of the OX40 agonist ivuxolimab. The receptors stem from an adult with an advanced solid tumor such as melanoma, head and neck, liver or kidney cancer.

The CDR3 spells CAWAAGFSGNTIYF. The CDR3 bases are TGTGCCTGGGCTGCAGGGTTTTCTGGAAACACCATATATTTT. V and J are TRBV30 and TRBJ1-3, with D possibly matching TRBD1 (5 bases). CDR3 length equals 14 residues. V lost 5 bases and J 1 base, leaving 12 bases between the germline ends. Germline V lookup: CDR1 GTSNPN, CDR2 SVGIG (reference sequence).

The genes are TRBV19 and TRBJ1-2; 8 bases match TRBD1. The CDR3 is 14 amino acids. Germline V lookup: CDR1 LNHDA, CDR2 SQIVND (reference sequence). J lost 2 bases, V lost 3 bases, and 2 bases had no gene match. The CDR3 spells CASSIGQGNYGYTF. The CDR3 region has the DNA TGTGCCAGTAGTATCGGACAGGGAAACTATGGCTACACCTTC.

The rearrangement joins TRBV29-1 to TRBJ2-3; D might be TRBD1 (7 bases). CDR3 length: 13 residues. Trimming shortened V by 7 bases and J by 2 bases, and 13 bases separated the two germline ends. Germline loops: CDR1 SQVTM, CDR2 ANQGSEA. The CDR3 reads CSGGGGLTDTQYF. CDR3 coding DNA: TGCAGCGGCGGAGGGGGCCTCACAGATACGCAGTATTTT.

The CDR3 protein is CASSQRARDNEQFF. In nucleotides, the CDR3 is TGTGCCAGCAGCCAAAGGGCTAGGGACAATGAGCAGTTCTTC. The V call is TRBV4-2, the J call TRBJ2-1, with D unclear. This CDR3 spans 14 amino acids. Trimming pared 2 bases from V and 5 bases from J, leaving 10 bases between. The V gene's germline CDR1 is LGHNA and CDR2 YNFKEQ.

The rearrangement links TRBV18 to TRBJ1-3; 8 bases map to TRBD1. CDR1 is KGHSH and CDR2 is LQKENI in the germline V gene. Trimming removed 3 bases from V and 2 bases from J; junction bases left unmatched: 3. The CDR3 contains 15 residues. The CDR3 nucleotides read TGTGCCAGCTCACCCCCGGACAGGGCTGGAAACACCATATATTTT. Protein product: CASSPPDRAGNTIYF.

This clone is a singleton in its sample. V is TRBV7-9 and J is TRBJ2-3; no clear D gene. Germline V gene sequence: CDR1 SEHNR, CDR2 FQNEAQ (reference sequence). Deletions cut 1 base from V and 3 bases from J, with 5 bases between. This CDR3 has 13 amino acids. The CDR3 DNA follows: TGTGCCAGCAGCTTAGGGTCGACAGATACGCAGTATTTT. Translated, it gives CASSLGSTDTQYF.

The chain combines TRBV19 with TRBJ2-1; 10 bases align to TRBD2. The CDR3 contains 14 residues. Germline assignment: CDR1 LNHDA and CDR2 SQIVND (reference sequence). Trimming removed 3 bases from V and 8 bases from J; junction bases left unmatched: 4. The CDR3 sequence is CASSIQREGDEQFF. CDR3 coding DNA: TGTGCCAGTAGTATCCAGCGGGAGGGAGATGAGCAGTTCTTC.

The V gene is TRBV19, the J gene TRBJ2-3, with TRBD2 matching over 10 bases. V lost 4 bases to trimming and J lost 0 bases; unmatched junction nucleotides: 1. The CDR3 sequence is 15 residues long. Per the germline V gene, CDR1 is LNHDA and CDR2 is SQIVND (reference sequence). The CDR3: CASSKLAGSTDTQYF. The CDR3 DNA is TGTGCCAGTAGTAAACTAGCGGGAAGCACAGATACGCAGTATTTT.

This clone was detected only a few times. In the same sample, other DNA sequences code for this CDR3. The chain links TRBV18 to TRBJ2-7, with D perhaps TRBD1 (6 bases). Trimming cost V 5 bases and J 2 bases, with 10 bases left between them. This CDR3 region has 13 residues. Germline values: CDR1 KGHSH, CDR2 LQKENI. In DNA, the CDR3 is TGTGCCAGCTCAGCCGGACAGACCTACGAGCAGTACTTC. This gives the protein CASSAGQTYEQYF.

This clone appeared a few times. The chain is built from TRBV7-9 and TRBJ1-2; D is undetermined. Per the germline V gene, CDR1 is SEHNR and CDR2 is FQNEAQ (reference sequence). Trimming pared 4 bases from V and 8 bases from J, leaving 11 bases between. The CDR3 covers 12 residues. The CDR3 bases are TGTGCCAGCAGCTCGGGATCGGGAGGCTACACCTTC. It codes for CASSSGSGGYTF.

The chain employs TRBV19 and TRBJ1-6; possible D gene TRBD1, 6 bases. Trimming took 4 bases from V and 10 from J, leaving 17 bases between them. The CDR3 is 15 amino acids. Germline values: CDR1 LNHDA, CDR2 SQIVND (reference sequence). CDR3 bases: TGTGCCAGTAGTAGGTCGGACCGGGGGGCATCACCCCTCCACTTT. The encoded protein is CASSRSDRGASPLHF.

The J gene is TRBJ2-7, the V gene TRBV18, with 8 bases that match TRBD1. This CDR3 has 15 residues. Germline V CDR1 and CDR2: KGHSH, LQKENI. Trimming cost V 6 bases and J 6 bases; bases outside gene matches: 13. The CDR3 loop reads CASSSRTGSAGEQYF. DNA of the CDR3: TGTGCCAGCTCTAGCCGGACAGGGAGCGCGGGCGAGCAGTACTTC.

This sequence joins TRBV6-5 and TRBJ2-3; D is unresolved. Trimming cost V 6 bases and J 5 bases, with 15 bases left between them. This CDR3 has 14 residues. Germline CDR1 and CDR2: MNHEY and SVGAGI. The CDR3 loop is CASSGSGRGDTQYF. CDR3 bases: TGTGCCAGCAGCGGCTCGGGTCGCGGAGATACGCAGTATTTT.

The chain joins TRBV9 to TRBJ2-1; D gene unclear. The CDR3 is made up of 15 amino acids. Trimming removed 0 bases from V and 9 bases from J, with 16 bases in between. The germline V gene encodes CDR1 SGDLS and CDR2 YYNGEE. The CDR3 loop is CASSVASQPSGEQFF. As DNA, the CDR3 is TGTGCCAGCAGCGTAGCTTCCCAGCCCTCCGGTGAGCAGTTCTTC.

This clone was seen only a few times. The V gene is TRBV5-1, the J gene TRBJ2-1, with a possible D match to TRBD1 (6 bases). The CDR3 totals 14 residues. Per the germline V gene, CDR1 is SGHRS and CDR2 is YFSETQ. Trimming cost V 0 bases and J 12 bases, with 16 bases left between them. CDR3 bases: TGCGCCAGCAGCTTGGGTGGGGGACAAGTTGTGCAGTTCTTC. This codes for CASSLGGGQVVQFF.

The chain uses TRBV5-1 and TRBJ1-2; tentative D call: TRBD1 (5 bases). The CDR3 runs to 14 residues. V was clipped by 0 bases and J by 7 bases, with 13 bases between them. Per germline, CDR1 SGHRS and CDR2 YFSETQ. The CDR3 loop is CASSLAGGDGGYTF. The CDR3 nucleotides are TGCGCCAGCAGCTTGGCTGGGGGGGATGGTGGCTACACCTTC.

CDR3 DNA sequence: TGTGCCAGCAGCCCCGCGCGGCTCGGGCGGGAGACCCAGTACTTC. It is translated as CASSPARLGRETQYF. The J gene is TRBJ2-5, the V gene TRBV7-9; D uncertain. Trimming cost V 5 bases and J 5 bases, with 18 bases left between them. Looked up from germline, CDR1 is SEHNR and CDR2 is FQNEAQ (reference sequence). This CDR3 is 15 amino acids long. Looking up the rest from reference TRBV7-9 and TRBJ2-5 gives the full variable domain: DTGVSQNPRHKITKRGQNVTFRCDPISEHNRLYWYRQTLGQGPEFLTYFQNEAQLEKSRLLSDRFSAERPKGSFSTLEIQRTEQGDSAMYLCASSPARLGRETQYFGPGTRLLVL.

The chain is built from TRBV19 and TRBJ2-5; D ambiguous. The CDR3 is made up of 11 amino acids. CDR1 is LNHDA, CDR2 SQIVND, per germline (reference sequence). V was trimmed by 8 bases and J by 5 bases, leaving 9 bases between them. The chain's CDR3 is CASSTWETQYF. The CDR3 DNA sequence: TGTGCCAGTTCGACTTGGGAGACCCAGTACTTC.

This rearrangement joins TRBV2 to TRBJ2-7; TRBD1 agrees at 7 bases. CDR3 length: 14 amino acids. V lost 8 bases to trimming and J lost 3 bases; unmatched junction nucleotides: 10. The V gene's germline CDR1 is SNHLY and CDR2 FYNNEI. In DNA form, the CDR3 reads TGTGCCAGCGGATCGGACAGGCCCAACTACGAGCAGTACTTC. Its translation is CASGSDRPNYEQYF.

CDR3 loop: CASSSSRGGYTDTQYF. The CDR3 region has the DNA TGTGCCAGCAGCTCCTCTAGAGGGGGATACACAGATACGCAGTATTTT. The rearrangement links TRBV7-6 to TRBJ2-3, with D possibly being TRBD1 (6 bases). The V end was cut by 4 bases, the J end by 2 bases, with 16 bases between. Germline V CDR1 and CDR2: SGHVS, FNYEAQ. This CDR3 comprises 16 residues.